There are many counts of the clone carrying this T cell receptor (beta chain). Its specificity is unknown. TCRdb ran MiXCR on the 5' RACE reads and lists one entry per CDR3 protein. The sample holds around 30,000 distinct CDR3 sequences, about a quarter seen once. Tregs were sorted as CD4+CD25+CD127-/low cells. General study points: Whole repertoires were not studied in the larger cohort, only one V-J beta rearrangement.

The TCR comes from a female donor with breast cancer. Sequenced sample: tumor-infiltrating Tregs sorted from the breast tumor.

CDR3 sequence reads: CASSESGYGWQYF. The CDR3, as DNA: TGCGCCAGCAGTGAATCCGGCTACGGATGGCAGTACTTC. The rearrangement links TRBV10-2 to TRBJ2-7; D unclear. Germline V gives CDR1 WSHSY, CDR2 SAAADI. The V end lost 3 bases, the J end lost 9 bases, and 15 bases lay between the germline ends. The CDR3 is made up of 13 amino acids.